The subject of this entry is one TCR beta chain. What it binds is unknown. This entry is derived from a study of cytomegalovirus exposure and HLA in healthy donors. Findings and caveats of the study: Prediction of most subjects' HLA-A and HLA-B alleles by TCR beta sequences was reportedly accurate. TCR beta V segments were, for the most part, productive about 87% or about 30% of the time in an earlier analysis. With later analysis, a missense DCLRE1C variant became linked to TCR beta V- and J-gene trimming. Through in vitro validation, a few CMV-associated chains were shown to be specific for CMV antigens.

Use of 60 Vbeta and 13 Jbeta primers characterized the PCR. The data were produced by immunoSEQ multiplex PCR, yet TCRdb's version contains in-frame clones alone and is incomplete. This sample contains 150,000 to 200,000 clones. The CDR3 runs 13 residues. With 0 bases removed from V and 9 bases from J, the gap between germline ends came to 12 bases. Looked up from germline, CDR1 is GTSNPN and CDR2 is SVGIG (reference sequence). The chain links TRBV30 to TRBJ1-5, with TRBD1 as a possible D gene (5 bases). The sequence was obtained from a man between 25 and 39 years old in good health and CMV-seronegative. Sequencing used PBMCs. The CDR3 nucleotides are TGTGCCTGGAGTGTACAAGGACAAGGGCCCCAGCATTTT. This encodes CAWSVQGQGPQHF. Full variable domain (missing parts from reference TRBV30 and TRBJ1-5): SQTIHQWPATLVQPVGSPLSLECTVEGTSNPNLYWYRQAAGRGLQLLFYSVGIGQISSEVPQNLSASRPQDRQFILSSKKLLLSDSGFYLCAWSVQGQGPQHFGDGTRLSIL.